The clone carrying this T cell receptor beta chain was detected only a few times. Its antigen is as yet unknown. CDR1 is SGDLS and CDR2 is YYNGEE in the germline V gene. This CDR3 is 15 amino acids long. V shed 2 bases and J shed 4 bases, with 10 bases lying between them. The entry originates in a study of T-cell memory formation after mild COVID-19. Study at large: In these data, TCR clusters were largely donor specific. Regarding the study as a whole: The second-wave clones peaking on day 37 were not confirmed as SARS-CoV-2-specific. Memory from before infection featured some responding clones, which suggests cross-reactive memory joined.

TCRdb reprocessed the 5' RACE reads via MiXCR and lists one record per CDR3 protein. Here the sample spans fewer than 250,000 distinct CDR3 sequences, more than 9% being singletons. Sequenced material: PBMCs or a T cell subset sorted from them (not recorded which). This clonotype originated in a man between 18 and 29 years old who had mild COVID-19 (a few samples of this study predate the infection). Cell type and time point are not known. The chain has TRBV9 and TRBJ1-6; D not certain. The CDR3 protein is CASSVSGLYNSPLHF. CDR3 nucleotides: TGTGCCAGCAGCGTTTCGGGTCTATATAATTCACCCCTCCACTTT.